This note documents a single TCR beta chain sequence. Time point reported: sample taken at primary tumor resection. Tumor, nontumor lung or frozen PBMC supplied whole RNA, sequenced without sorting. A total of 72 untreated early-stage non-small cell lung cancer patients served as donors. CDR3 length: 15 amino acids. CDR1 is SGHAT, CDR2 FQDESV, per germline (reference sequence). V shed 1 base and J shed 3 bases, with 11 bases lying between them. On each TCR cDNA molecule, a unique molecular identifier was present. TCRdb ran MiXCR on the 5' RACE reads and lists one entry per CDR3 protein. The data contain about 10,000 distinct CDR3 sequences, about 4% of them singletons. This record comes from a study of spatial heterogeneity in lung cancer. Study information: There were consistently more beta-chain sequences detected than alpha-chain sequences. In the raw reads, each unique TCR and UMI combination was present more than ten times on average.

This chain links TRBV11-1 with TRBJ2-3; D gene unclear. The receptor's source is a male donor with early-stage non-small cell lung cancer. The material sequenced was normal lung tissue next to the tumor, taken at surgery. CDR3 DNA sequence: TGTGCCAGCAGCTTAGGCGCAGGAGAAACAGATACGCAGTATTTT. The encoded protein is CASSLGAGETDTQYF.